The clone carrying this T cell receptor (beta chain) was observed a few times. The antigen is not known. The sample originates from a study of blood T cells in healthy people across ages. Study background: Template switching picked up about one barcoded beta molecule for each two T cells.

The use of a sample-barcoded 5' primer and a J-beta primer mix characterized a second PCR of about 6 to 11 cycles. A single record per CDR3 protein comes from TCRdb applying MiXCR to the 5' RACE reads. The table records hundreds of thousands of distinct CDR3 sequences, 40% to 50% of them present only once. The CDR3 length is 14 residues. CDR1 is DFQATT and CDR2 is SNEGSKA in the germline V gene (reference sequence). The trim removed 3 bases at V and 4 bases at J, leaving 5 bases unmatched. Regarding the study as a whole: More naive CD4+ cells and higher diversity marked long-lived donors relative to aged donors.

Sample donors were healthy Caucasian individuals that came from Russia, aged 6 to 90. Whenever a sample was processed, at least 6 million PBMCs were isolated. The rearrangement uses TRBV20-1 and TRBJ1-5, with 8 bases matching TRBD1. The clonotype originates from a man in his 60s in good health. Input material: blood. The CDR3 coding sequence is TGCAGTGCTAGCGGGAGGACAGGGAATCAGCCCCAGCATTTT. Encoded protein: CSASGRTGNQPQHF.